This record concerns one T cell receptor (beta chain) sequence. This record belongs to a study of blood T cell repertoires in COVID-19. Only in-frame clones appear in the TCRdb table, and some are missing; sequencing was by immunoSEQ multiplex PCR. Among over 200,000 clones, around 81% were seen once, and the ten largest hold about 4.4%. With 2 bases clipped from V and 2 bases from J, the junction kept 2 bases outside the gene matches. The CDR3 extends over 14 amino acids. Per germline, CDR1 SGHKS and CDR2 YYEKEE (reference sequence). The chain combines TRBV5-5 with TRBJ2-3, with 7 bases lining up with TRBD1. The TCR sequence derives from a man aged 50 to 60 with active or convalescent COVID-19. Input material: peripheral blood. The CDR3 DNA sequence: TGTGCCAGCAGCTTCAGGGGGTCCACAGATACGCAGTATTTT. Protein product: CASSFRGSTDTQYF.